Below are 17 T cell receptor beta chains sequenced from a single sample in a study of T cell responses to AZD1222 COVID-19 vaccine. The table came from immunoSEQ multiplex PCR; TCRdb's copy has only in-frame clones and leaves some out. The sample lists roughly 150,000 clones, around 91% occurring once. The sequencing used peripheral blood, collected 28 days after the second AZD1222 dose. The receptors stem from an adult who received the AZD1222 COVID-19 vaccine.

The chain couples TRBV19 to TRBJ1-5; 7 bases are a match to TRBD1. The CDR3 totals 14 residues. Germline V gene lookup returns CDR1 LNHDA and CDR2 SQIVND (reference sequence). The J segment lost 4 bases and the V segment lost 7 bases, leaving 7 bases of the junction unmatched. CDR3: CASTPGQKNQPQHF. The CDR3 DNA reads as TGTGCCAGTACGCCGGGACAGAAAAATCAGCCCCAGCATTTT.

The rearrangement uses TRBV5-1 and TRBJ2-1; 9 bases agree with TRBD2. CDR3 length: 15 residues. Looked up from germline, CDR1 is SGHRS and CDR2 is YFSETQ. The junction had 7 bases not matched to a gene; V was cut back by 4 bases and J by 5 bases. The CDR3 reads CASSDIAGVDNEQFF. In nucleotides, the CDR3 is TGCGCCAGCAGCGATATAGCGGGAGTAGACAATGAGCAGTTCTTC.

Regarding this clone: The junction departs from germline at one end; a sequencing error may be responsible. This rearrangement joins TRBV24-1 to TRBJ2-2, with a tentative D call TRBD2 (5 bases). This CDR3 spans 15 amino acids. Germline V lookup: CDR1 KGHDR, CDR2 SFDVKD. DNA of the CDR3: TGTGCCACCAGTCCCGAGGGCACGAACACCGGGAAGCTGTTTTTT. The encoded protein is CATSPEGTNTGKLFF.

The chain links TRBV3-1 (or the pseudogene TRBV3-2) to TRBJ2-1; D is perhaps TRBD1 (5 bases). Trimming shortened V by 1 base and J by 5 bases, and 24 bases separated the two germline ends. The CDR3 length is 19 residues. CDR1 is LGHDT, CDR2 YNNKEL, per germline (reference sequence). In nucleotides, the CDR3 is TGTGCCAGCAGCCAAGGACAGAGGCGACCTCAGATAGGGGACAATGAGCAGTTCTTC. Protein product: CASSQGQRRPQIGDNEQFF.

The V call is TRBV28, the J call TRBJ2-7, with 10 bases identical to TRBD2. CDR1 is MDHEN and CDR2 is SYDVKM in the germline V gene. The CDR3 extends over 15 amino acids. Unmatched junction bases numbered 8, after V lost 2 bases and J lost 7 bases. Written as DNA, the CDR3 is TGTGCCAGCAGTTTACCGGCTAGCGGGAGTAGGGAGCAGTACTTC. It yields the protein CASSLPASGSREQYF.

This chain uses TRBV5-1 with TRBJ1-1; possible D gene TRBD1, 6 bases. Germline loops: CDR1 SGHRS, CDR2 YFSETQ. V was pared by 0 bases and J by 3 bases, with 9 bases between. There are 14 residues in the CDR3. The CDR3 region has the DNA TGCGCCAGCAGCTTGGTTGGGGGCTACACTGAAGCTTTCTTT. Translation: CASSLVGGYTEAFF.

The rearrangement links TRBV28 to TRBJ2-7; D unclear. Germline-derived CDR1 and CDR2 are MDHEN and SYDVKM. The germline V and J ends were trimmed by 6 bases and 0 bases, with 6 bases remaining between them. This CDR3 contains 12 residues. The CDR3 coding sequence is TGTGCCAGCAGAGAATACTCCTACGAGCAGTACTTC. Translated: CASREYSYEQYF.

The V and J genes are TRBV10-1 and TRBJ1-6; D is unclear. The CDR3 consists of 13 residues. The germline V and J ends were trimmed by 6 bases and 7 bases, with 10 bases remaining between them. Germline V gene sequence: CDR1 WNHNN, CDR2 SYGVQD (reference sequence). The CDR3 loop reads CASRDAGNSPLHF. The CDR3 DNA sequence: TGCGCCAGCAGAGATGCGGGGAATTCACCCCTCCACTTT.

The chain combines TRBV3-1 (or the pseudogene TRBV3-2) with TRBJ1-4; unclear D gene. CDR3 length: 13 amino acids. Germline CDR1 is LGHDT and CDR2 is YNNKEL (reference sequence). V shed 1 base and J shed 8 bases, with 8 bases lying between them. DNA of the CDR3: TGTGCCAGCAGCCAAGGGGGAATGGAAAAACTGTTTTTT. This encodes CASSQGGMEKLFF.

This chain connects TRBV30 to TRBJ1-6; 7 bases fit TRBD1. This CDR3 region has 15 residues. Germline CDR1 is GTSNPN and CDR2 is SVGIG (reference sequence). With 0 bases clipped from V and 8 bases from J, the junction kept 7 bases outside the gene matches. CDR3 region: CAWSVQGRGDSPLHF. As DNA, the CDR3 is TGTGCCTGGAGTGTACAGGGCAGGGGGGATTCACCCCTCCACTTT.

J is TRBJ2-7 and V is TRBV11-1; 9 bases are shared with TRBD2. V lost 5 bases, J lost 3 bases, and 8 bases stayed unmatched. This CDR3 is 15 amino acids long. From germline, CDR1 is SGHAT and CDR2 FQDESV (reference sequence). As DNA, the CDR3 is TGTGCCAGCAGCAAATATAGCGGGGGTAGCTACGAGCAGTACTTC. As protein: CASSKYSGGSYEQYF.

The V gene is TRBV28, the J gene TRBJ2-3; D not certain. This CDR3 is built from 17 residues. V shed 5 bases and J shed 0 bases, with 18 bases lying between them. In germline, CDR1 is MDHEN, CDR2 SYDVKM. CDR3: CASSVATPGMSTDTQYF. In nucleotides, the CDR3 is TGTGCCAGCAGTGTTGCCACCCCAGGAATGAGCACAGATACGCAGTATTTT.

The V and J genes are TRBV5-1 and TRBJ1-5; the D is unclear. Trimming pared 0 bases from V and 3 bases from J, leaving 10 bases between. Germline V gives CDR1 SGHRS, CDR2 YFSETQ. This CDR3 has 15 amino acids. Here the CDR3 reads CASSLAGHDNQPQHF. The CDR3 coding sequence is TGCGCCAGCAGCTTGGCCGGGCATGACAATCAGCCCCAGCATTTT.

This chain joins TRBV6-6 and TRBJ2-1; 10 positions match TRBD2. V dropped 6 bases and J dropped 0; count of bases not matched to a gene: 20. The CDR3 spans 21 residues. The germline gives CDR1 MNHNY, CDR2 SVGAGI (reference sequence). The CDR3 spells CASSGGRTSGKYHSSYNEQFF. CDR3 bases: TGTGCCAGCAGCGGAGGAAGAACTAGCGGGAAATATCATAGCTCCTACAATGAGCAGTTCTTC.

V usage is TRBV19 and J usage is TRBJ2-1; D is undetermined. Germline assignment: CDR1 LNHDA and CDR2 SQIVND (reference sequence). The length of the CDR3 is 14 residues. The V and J ends lost 3 bases and 3 bases respectively, with 9 bases between them. In DNA form, the CDR3 reads TGTGCCAGTAGTATTACGGACGACTACAATGAGCAGTTCTTC. Translated, it gives CASSITDDYNEQFF.

V is TRBV27 and J is TRBJ1-2; D gene unclear. Between the trimmed V and J ends, which lost 4 bases and 3 bases, there was a span of 12 bases. The length of the CDR3 is 14 residues. Germline loops: CDR1 MNHEY, CDR2 SMNVEV (reference sequence). In nucleotides, the CDR3 is TGTGCCAGCAGTTATCGGGGAACGGACTATGGCTACACCTTC. The encoded protein is CASSYRGTDYGYTF.

This sequence joins TRBV7-2 and TRBJ1-3; D is undetermined. The germline gives CDR1 SGHTA, CDR2 FQGNSA. The CDR3 runs to 14 residues. Trimming pared 3 bases from V and 4 bases from J, leaving 10 bases between. CDR3 amino acids: CASSFGGRGNTIYF. In DNA form, the CDR3 reads TGTGCCAGCAGCTTCGGAGGGCGCGGAAACACCATATATTTT.